The source of this T cell receptor (beta chain) is a study of blood T cell repertoires in COVID-19. Study background: Acute-phase and convalescent COVID-19 samples originated in the United States, Italy and Spain. Nucleic acid was either cDNA or gDNA, and it came from T cells, B-cell-depleted T cells, or PBMCs.

Measured with immunoSEQ multiplex PCR; TCRdb has only the in-frame clones, and not every one. The repertoire includes 130,000 or so clones, 70% to 85% of them detected once, and 9.5% to 15% sits in the top ten. The source material was peripheral blood. The source of this sequence is a woman aged 60-70 years with acute or convalescent COVID-19.

CDR3 protein: CASSQAGGGAFHEQFF. The CDR3 nucleotides are TGCGCCAGCAGCCAAGCCGGCGGGGGGGCCTTCCATGAGCAGTTCTTC. This chain uses TRBV4-1 with TRBJ2-1; TRBD2 agrees at 9 bases. Germline-derived CDR1 and CDR2 are MGHRA and YSYEKL. The CDR3 has 16 amino acids. V dropped 1 base and J dropped 8; count of bases not matched to a gene: 9.